These 12 T cell receptor beta chains were sequenced from one sample in a study of blood T cell repertoires in COVID-19. Repertoires were generated with immunoSEQ multiplex PCR, while TCRdb's copy carries only in-frame clones and drops some. The sample shows over 150,000 clones, around 85% of them seen only once. Specimen: peripheral blood. The receptors stem from a woman aged 45-65 years with acute or convalescent COVID-19.

The sample holds one count of this clone. The chain recombines TRBV15 with TRBJ2-5, with D uncertain. Between the trimmed V and J ends, which lost 0 bases and 5 bases, there was a span of 7 bases. The CDR3 extends over 13 amino acids. Germline V gene lookup returns CDR1 LNHNV and CDR2 YYDKDF (reference sequence). The DNA for the CDR3 is TGTGCCACCAGCAGAGATCCCTCCGAGACCCAGTACTTC. Translation: CATSRDPSETQYF.

This chain links TRBV18 with TRBJ2-7; the D gene is possibly TRBD2 (6 bases). The CDR3 is made up of 17 amino acids. Trimming shortened V by 5 bases and J by 4 bases, and 24 bases separated the two germline ends. CDR1 is KGHSH and CDR2 is LQKENI in the germline V gene. CDR3: CASSSYTGLGGSYEQYF. In DNA, the CDR3 is TGTGCCAGCTCATCTTATACAGGTTTGGGGGGTTCGTACGAGCAGTACTTC.

This clone appeared a few times. V is TRBV3-1 (or the pseudogene TRBV3-2) and J is TRBJ2-7; a weak D match, TRBD1 (5 bases). The CDR3 length is 16 residues. The germline CDR1 and CDR2 sequences are LGHDT and YNNKEL (reference sequence). V lost 2 bases, J lost 6 bases, and 20 bases lay in between. In nucleotides, the CDR3 is TGTGCCAGCAGCCAATGGGGCCCTTCAAAACTCGGCGAGCAGTACTTC. Its translation: CASSQWGPSKLGEQYF.

This rearrangement joins TRBV24-1 to TRBJ2-7; 8 bases agree with TRBD1. V lost 3 bases and J lost 1; bases outside the gene matches: 7. The CDR3 is made up of 16 amino acids. Germline V CDR1 and CDR2: KGHDR, SFDVKD. CDR3 sequence reads: CATSDPGQGNSYEQYF. CDR3 bases: TGTGCCACCAGTGATCCCGGACAGGGAAATTCCTACGAGCAGTACTTC.

The chain carries TRBV18 and TRBJ2-3; 10 positions match TRBD2. Trimming removed 8 bases from V and 4 bases from J; junction bases left unmatched: 9. The length of the CDR3 is 15 residues. Germline V gene sequence: CDR1 KGHSH, CDR2 LQKENI. As DNA, the CDR3 is TGTGCCAGCACGGCAATGACTAGCGGGTCAGATACGCAGTATTTT. Translating gives CASTAMTSGSDTQYF. Full variable domain (missing parts from reference TRBV18 and TRBJ2-3): NAGVMQNPRHLVRRRGQEARLRCSPMKGHSHVYWYRQLPEEGLKFMVYLQKENIIDESGMPKERFSAEFPKEGPSILRIQQVVRGDSAAYFCASTAMTSGSDTQYFGPGTRLTVL.

The V call is TRBV6-6, the J call TRBJ2-1, with D hard to call. Trimming removed 7 bases at V and 0 bases at J, with 10 bases between. Germline V CDR1 and CDR2: MNHNY, SVGAGI (reference sequence). The CDR3 spans 14 residues. The CDR3: CASTPRSSYNEQFF. The CDR3 DNA follows: TGTGCCAGCACCCCCCGCAGCTCCTACAATGAGCAGTTCTTC.

The genes are TRBV5-1 and TRBJ2-7; 7 bases match TRBD1. J lost 2 bases, V lost 4 bases, and 6 bases had no gene match. This CDR3 region has 14 residues. CDR1 is SGHRS, CDR2 YFSETQ, per germline. DNA for the CDR3: TGCGCCAGCAGCCGACAGGGAGAGCCCTACGAGCAGTACTTC. This gives the protein CASSRQGEPYEQYF.

The rearrangement links TRBV28 to TRBJ1-2; TRBD1 might be the D (5 bases). Trimming left V 5 bases short and J 4 bases short, with 20 bases between. The V gene's germline CDR1 is MDHEN and CDR2 SYDVKM. The CDR3 length is 16 residues. The CDR3 region has the DNA TGTGCCAGCAGTCCCTTTTTGTCAAGGGGTGGCTATGGCTACACCTTC. Translating gives CASSPFLSRGGYGYTF.

The chain links TRBV19 to TRBJ1-5; tentative D call: TRBD1 (5 bases). V lost 4 bases to trimming and J lost 1 base, with 11 bases between them. CDR3 size: 15 residues. Looked up from germline, CDR1 is LNHDA and CDR2 is SQIVND (reference sequence). The CDR3 nucleotides read TGTGCCAGTAGTAAGGCAGGGTTCAGCAATCAGCCCCAGCATTTT. Translation: CASSKAGFSNQPQHF.

V usage is TRBV20-1 and J usage is TRBJ2-1; D might be TRBD1 (5 bases). The CDR3 is 15 residues long. CDR1 is DFQATT and CDR2 is SNEGSKA in the germline V gene (reference sequence). With 3 bases removed from V and 5 bases from J, the gap between germline ends came to 17 bases. The CDR3 nucleotides read TGCAGTGCTAGTGTCCCTGGCAGGGTAAACAATGAGCAGTTCTTC. Its protein is CSASVPGRVNNEQFF.

The V gene is TRBV18, the J gene TRBJ2-7, with 7 nucleotides matching TRBD1. There are 15 residues in the CDR3. Looked up from germline, CDR1 is KGHSH and CDR2 is LQKENI. The junction had 17 bases not matched to a gene; V was cut back by 3 bases and J by 12 bases. The CDR3 DNA reads TGTGCCAGCTCACCGGGTGGACAGGAGTCTCGATTACGGTACTTC. It specifies CASSPGGQESRLRYF.

V gene TRBV5-1 combines with J gene TRBJ2-3; D is ambiguous. The CDR3 length is 14 residues. Germline V lookup: CDR1 SGHRS, CDR2 YFSETQ. Trimming left V 2 bases short and J 1 base short, with 8 bases between. The CDR3 region has the DNA TGCGCCAGCAGCTTAGACACCCGCACAGATACGCAGTATTTT. Residues: CASSLDTRTDTQYF.